One and the same sample provided the 8 T cell receptor beta chains below, sequenced in a study of metastatic and nonmetastatic thyroid tumors. TCRdb re-clonotyped the PCR reads via MiXCR. In the table there are tens of thousands of clones, approximately 20% of which are singletons. No patient received treatment before thyroid surgery. Source material: blood. The receptors derive from a female donor with papillary thyroid cancer or a benign thyroid nodule (not recorded which). Some clones in this sample may be carry-over from other donors' samples.

V and J are TRBV6-5 and TRBJ2-2, with a weak D call TRBD1 (6 bases). CDR3 length: 15 residues. The V and J ends lost 7 bases and 9 bases respectively, with 21 bases between them. CDR1 and CDR2 (germline): MNHEY, SVGAGI. The CDR3 nucleotides read TGTGCCAGCATTACAGGGATGACGGGGACCAGGGAGCTGTTTTTT. Its translation: CASITGMTGTRELFF.

This clone occurred a few times. One end of the junction fails to match germline, which may point to a read error. This CDR3 is also generated by other DNA sequences in the sample. This sequence joins TRBV12-3 or TRBV12-4 and TRBJ2-5, with TRBD1 identical over 8 bases. The CDR3 has 14 amino acids. The CDR3 is CASSSTGGRETQYF. CDR3 nucleotides: TGTGCCAGCAGTTCCACAGGGGGAAGGGAGACGCAGTACTTC.

This clone was picked up many times. The gene calls are TRBV20-1 and TRBJ2-7; 7 bases are a match to TRBD1. This CDR3 spans 19 amino acids. With V trimmed by 0 bases and J by 3 bases, 20 bases remained unmatched. Germline V CDR1 and CDR2: DFQATT, SNEGSKA (reference sequence). The CDR3 region has the DNA TGCAGTGCTAGAGACCTTACTTCACCCCGGGACAGAGAAGGCTACGAGCAGTACTTC. This encodes CSARDLTSPRDREGYEQYF.

At least ten counts were recorded for this clone. The chain has TRBV20-1 and TRBJ1-6; D is uncertain. Trimming left V 7 bases short and J 7 bases short, with 11 bases between. This CDR3 contains 12 residues. The V gene's germline CDR1 is DFQATT and CDR2 SNEGSKA (reference sequence). The CDR3 sequence is CSVSLTNSPLHF. Here the CDR3 DNA reads TGCAGTGTCAGTTTGACCAATTCACCCCTCCACTTT.

There are many counts of this clone. The CDR3, as DNA: TGTGCCAGCAGCTTTAGGGTAGACTACGAGCAGTACTTC. As protein: CASSFRVDYEQYF. This sequence joins TRBV11-2 and TRBJ2-7; D is unclear. Germline CDR1 is SGHAT and CDR2 is FQNNGV. The CDR3 consists of 13 residues. V dropped 3 bases and J dropped 3 bases, with 9 bases sitting between them.

This clone was detected many times. The chain links TRBV12-3 or TRBV12-4 to TRBJ2-2, with TRBD2 as a possible D gene (6 bases). CDR3 length: 15 amino acids. V lost 5 bases and J lost 5, with 15 bases in between. CDR3 sequence (DNA): TGTGCCAGCAGTCCCCGGAGGGTGGAGACCGGGGAGCTGTTTTTT. Encoded protein: CASSPRRVETGELFF.

This clone was counted ten times or more. This chain connects TRBV3-1 to TRBJ2-1; the D gene is possibly TRBD2 (8 bases). V was trimmed by 4 bases and J by 4 bases, leaving 20 bases between them. CDR3 length: 17 amino acids. The V gene's germline CDR1 is LGHDT and CDR2 YNNKEL (reference sequence). Here the CDR3 DNA reads TGTGCCAGCAGCCTCCTAGGGGGCAGCGGGGGATACAATGAGCAGTTCTTC. It yields the protein CASSLLGGSGGYNEQFF.

This clone was observed a handful of times. CDR3 DNA: TGCAGTGCTAGTCAGGGGACGAGTCAGCCCCAGCATTTT. This codes for CSASQGTSQPQHF. This chain connects TRBV20-1 to TRBJ1-5, with a possible D match to TRBD1 (6 bases). Germline V lookup: CDR1 DFQATT, CDR2 SNEGSKA (reference sequence). V was pared by 3 bases and J by 6 bases, with 12 bases between. There are 13 residues in the CDR3.